One and the same sample provided the 30 T cell receptor beta chains below, sequenced in a study of blood T cell repertoires in COVID-19. Assay used: immunoSEQ multiplex PCR; TCRdb lists only in-frame clones, some missing. The data show about 220,000 clones, with under 90% seen just once and around 3.3% held by the top ten. The sample taken for sequencing was peripheral blood. The receptors come from a woman aged 80 or over with acute or convalescent COVID-19.

This sequence joins TRBV28 and TRBJ2-6, with TRBD1 identical over 7 bases. V was clipped by 3 bases and J by 2 bases; unmatched bases: 1. Germline CDR1 reads MDHEN; CDR2 reads SYDVKM. This CDR3 is built from 15 residues. CDR3 coding DNA: TGTGCCAGCAGTTTGGGGACAGCTGGGGCCAACGTCCTGACTTTC. Its protein product is CASSLGTAGANVLTF. The entire variable domain, with the rest obtained from reference TRBV28 and TRBJ2-6, is as follows: DVKVTQSSRYLVKRTGEKVFLECVQDMDHENMFWYRQDPGLGLRLIYFSYDVKMKEKGDIPEGYSVSREKKERFSLILESASTNQTSMYLCASSLGTAGANVLTFGAGSRLTVL.

V gene TRBV6-5 combines with J gene TRBJ1-2, with D possibly being TRBD1 (5 bases). CDR1 and CDR2 from the germline V gene are MNHEY and SVGAGI. The CDR3 extends over 14 amino acids. Between the trimmed V and J ends, which lost 6 bases and 0 bases, there was a span of 11 bases. The CDR3, as DNA: TGTGCCAGCAGATCGGACATTACTAACTATGGCTACACCTTC. Protein sequence: CASRSDITNYGYTF.

The chain uses TRBV19 and TRBJ1-2, with TRBD1 identical over 9 bases. Germline loops: CDR1 LNHDA, CDR2 SQIVND (reference sequence). Trimming took 3 bases from V and 8 from J; bases not matched to a gene: 10. The CDR3 is 15 amino acids. CDR3 loop: CASSIFRDRVRGYTF. The CDR3 coding sequence is TGTGCCAGTAGTATTTTCCGGGACAGGGTGCGAGGCTACACCTTC.

CDR3 DNA sequence: TGTGCCAGCAGTTTGGGGGGACAGGGAAAAGGAGAGCAGTACTTC. Its translation: CASSLGGQGKGEQYF. J is TRBJ2-7 and V is TRBV28, with 9 bases identical to TRBD1. Germline loops: CDR1 MDHEN, CDR2 SYDVKM. V shed 3 bases, J shed 7 bases, and the junction held 10 bases outside the gene matches. The CDR3 spans 15 residues.

The chain uses TRBV4-2 and TRBJ2-2, with D possibly matching TRBD2 (7 bases). This CDR3 is built from 16 residues. Trimming took 1 base from V and 3 from J, leaving 12 bases between them. Germline CDR1 LGHNA, CDR2 YNFKEQ. This CDR3 reads CASSQGEGGHTGELFF. In DNA form, the CDR3 reads TGTGCCAGCAGCCAAGGCGAGGGGGGGCACACCGGGGAGCTGTTTTTT.

The DNA of the CDR3 is TGTGCCAGCAGTTTACAGGGGGCCCCCTATGGCTACACCTTC. Amino acids: CASSLQGAPYGYTF. This chain joins TRBV28 and TRBJ1-2, with 8 bases lining up with TRBD1. The CDR3 has 14 residues. Germline V gene lookup returns CDR1 MDHEN and CDR2 SYDVKM. Trimming removed 2 bases from V and 4 bases from J; junction bases left unmatched: 3.

CDR3 DNA: TGTGCCAGCAGCCCCGGAGGAGGGAACTATGGCTACACCTTC. This translates into CASSPGGGNYGYTF. The chain has TRBV7-2 and TRBJ1-2, with D hard to call. V lost 5 bases and J lost 2, with 12 bases in between. This CDR3 is built from 14 residues. The germline V gene has CDR1 SGHTA and CDR2 FQGNSA.

The J gene is TRBJ1-1, the V gene TRBV30; 7 positions match TRBD1. Losses at the gene ends were 0 bases for V and 2 bases for J; bases not matched to a gene: 12. This CDR3 contains 17 residues. Germline CDR1 reads GTSNPN; CDR2 reads SVGIG (reference sequence). The CDR3 sequence is CAWSVRSPGGFNTEAFF. CDR3 DNA sequence: TGTGCCTGGAGTGTACGATCTCCAGGGGGGTTCAACACTGAAGCTTTCTTT.

This chain uses TRBV10-3 with TRBJ1-2, with D uncertain. The CDR3 length is 13 residues. Looked up from germline, CDR1 is ENHRY and CDR2 is SYGVKD. Trimming stripped 0 bases from V and 8 bases from J, with 10 bases between. The CDR3 DNA is TGTGCCATCAGTGAGTCGATTAAGGAGGGCTACACCTTC. Translation gives CAISESIKEGYTF.

CDR3 nucleotide sequence: TGTGCCACCAGCAGAGATTCTCTGGGGCAAGGTGAAAAACTGTTTTTT. As protein: CATSRDSLGQGEKLFF. The V gene is TRBV15, the J gene TRBJ1-4; D possibly corresponds to TRBD1 (5 bases). CDR3 length equals 16 residues. V was clipped by 0 bases and J by 7 bases, with 15 bases between them. Germline V CDR1 and CDR2: LNHNV, YYDKDF (reference sequence). Full variable domain (rest looked up from reference TRBV15 and TRBJ1-4): DAMVIQNPRYQVTQFGKPVTLSCSQTLNHNVMYWYQQKSSQAPKLLFHYYDKDFNNEADTPDNFQSRRPNTSFCFLDIRSPGLGDTAMYLCATSRDSLGQGEKLFFGSGTQLSVL.

This clone was found once. The rearrangement links TRBV10-3 to TRBJ1-3; 7 bases are a match to TRBD1. Germline-derived CDR1 and CDR2 are ENHRY and SYGVKD. This CDR3 region has 13 residues. V lost 6 bases, J lost 8 bases, and 7 bases stayed unmatched. The CDR3 DNA reads as TGTGCCATCAGGGCGGGACAGTCGGACACCATATATTTT. It specifies CAIRAGQSDTIYF.

The chain joins TRBV7-2 to TRBJ2-3, with 12 bases fitting TRBD2. Germline trimming cut 5 bases from V and 1 base from J; bases unmatched to any gene: 4. CDR1 is SGHTA, CDR2 FQGNSA, per germline. The CDR3 spans 16 residues. DNA for the CDR3: TGTGCCAGCAGCCTTAGACTAGCGGGGGGCACAGATACGCAGTATTTT. It codes for CASSLRLAGGTDTQYF.

This chain uses TRBV5-8 with TRBJ1-1, with D hard to call. From germline, CDR1 is SGHTS and CDR2 YDEGEE. V was clipped by 0 bases and J by 4 bases, with 10 bases between them. This CDR3 is built from 14 residues. The CDR3 here is CASSLAAGVTEAFF. In nucleotides, the CDR3 is TGTGCCAGCAGCTTGGCGGCAGGTGTCACTGAAGCTTTCTTT.

The chain joins TRBV6-5 to TRBJ1-1; 7 bases map to TRBD1. There are 15 residues in the CDR3. Looked up from germline, CDR1 is MNHEY and CDR2 is SVGAGI. J gave up 9 bases and V 0 bases, and 10 bases lay outside the gene matches. The CDR3 loop reads CASSYSGGYRLQAFF. CDR3 bases: TGTGCCAGCAGTTACTCAGGGGGCTATAGGCTCCAAGCTTTCTTT.

This clone appeared once. V is TRBV3-1 (or the pseudogene TRBV3-2) and J is TRBJ2-1; tentatively, D is TRBD2 (6 bases). V shed 3 bases and J shed 8 bases, with 11 bases lying between them. Germline values: CDR1 LGHDT, CDR2 YNNKEL (reference sequence). The CDR3 is 13 amino acids. CDR3 DNA: TGTGCCAGCAGCCATGGGACTCTCGATGAGCAGTTCTTC. Amino acids: CASSHGTLDEQFF.

A few counts support this clone. V gene TRBV6-5 combines with J gene TRBJ2-1, with a tentative D call TRBD1 (5 bases). The CDR3 covers 11 residues. CDR1 is MNHEY, CDR2 SVGAGI, per germline. V was clipped by 6 bases and J by 8 bases, with 8 bases between them. The CDR3 loop is CASRLGDEQFF. As DNA, the CDR3 is TGTGCCAGCAGGCTAGGGGATGAGCAGTTCTTC.

V is TRBV29-1 and J is TRBJ1-2; D is unresolved. Germline V gives CDR1 SQVTM, CDR2 ANQGSEA. The CDR3 has 14 amino acids. V was trimmed by 1 base and J by 2 bases, leaving 11 bases between them. The CDR3 region has the DNA TGCAGCGTTGAAGGGCACAGCTCGAACTATGGCTACACCTTC. Its translation is CSVEGHSSNYGYTF.

The chain carries TRBV2 and TRBJ1-2, with 9 bases matching TRBD1. The CDR3 loop spans 19 amino acids. Germline lookup yields CDR1 SNHLY and CDR2 FYNNEI. The J segment lost 1 base and the V segment lost 4 bases, leaving 16 bases of the junction unmatched. CDR3 protein: CASSGARPGTGTHNYGYTF. CDR3 in DNA: TGTGCCAGCAGTGGCGCGCGTCCCGGGACAGGGACCCATAACTATGGCTACACCTTC.

The rearrangement joins TRBV6-6 to TRBJ2-1; D unresolved. Germline CDR1 is MNHNY and CDR2 is SVGAGI (reference sequence). V gave up 6 bases and J gave up 7 bases, with 10 bases separating them. CDR3 size: 12 residues. The CDR3 region has the DNA TGTGCCAGCAGGGGCTTTGGGAATGAGCAGTTCTTC. Residues: CASRGFGNEQFF.

This sequence joins TRBV10-3 and TRBJ1-2; D may be TRBD1 (5 bases). Trimming stripped 6 bases from V and 0 bases from J, with 14 bases between. Germline CDR1 is ENHRY and CDR2 is SYGVKD. The CDR3 totals 15 residues. The CDR3 is CAISPQGSPNYGYTF. CDR3 nucleotide sequence: TGTGCCATCAGCCCCCAGGGCAGTCCTAACTATGGCTACACCTTC.

The CDR3 coding sequence is TGTGCCAGCAGCGGAGGGACGAACATGAACACTGAAGCTTTCTTT. The encoded protein is CASSGGTNMNTEAFF. V is TRBV11-2 and J is TRBJ1-1; the D gene is possibly TRBD1 (5 bases). Deletions cut 5 bases from V and 0 bases from J, with 13 bases between. Germline CDR1 reads SGHAT; CDR2 reads FQNNGV. The CDR3 covers 15 residues.

V is TRBV7-6 and J is TRBJ1-2; 8 bases map to TRBD1. Per germline, CDR1 SGHVS and CDR2 FNYEAQ. Germline trimming cut 5 bases from V and 3 bases from J; bases unmatched to any gene: 8. The CDR3 has 15 residues. CDR3 region: CASSIEQGGDYGYTF. CDR3 coding DNA: TGTGCCAGCAGCATCGAACAGGGGGGAGACTATGGCTACACCTTC. The entire variable domain, with the rest obtained from reference TRBV7-6 and TRBJ1-2, is as follows: GAGVSQSPRYKVTKRGQDVALRCDPISGHVSLYWYRQALGQGPEFLTYFNYEAQQDKSGLPNDRFSAERPEGSISTLTIQRTEQRDSAMYRCASSIEQGGDYGYTFGSGTRLTVV.

This clone was detected only once. J is TRBJ2-1 and V is TRBV5-4, with 9 nucleotides matching TRBD1. Germline CDR1 SGHNT, CDR2 YYREEE (reference sequence). The CDR3 spans 16 residues. V shed 0 bases and J 3 bases; nucleotides not matched to a gene: 4. The CDR3 loop is CASSLGQGVVYNEQFF. Written as DNA, the CDR3 is TGTGCCAGCAGCTTGGGACAGGGGGTAGTCTACAATGAGCAGTTCTTC. The full variable domain, with the rest looked up from reference TRBV5-4 and TRBJ2-1, is ETGVTQSPTHLIKTRGQQVTLRCSSQSGHNTVSWYQQALGQGPQFIFQYYREEENGRGNFPPRFSGLQFPNYSSELNVNALELDDSALYLCASSLGQGVVYNEQFFGPGTRLTVL.

The V and J genes are TRBV10-3 and TRBJ2-7; D possibly corresponds to TRBD2 (5 bases). There are 12 residues in the CDR3. The germline gives CDR1 ENHRY, CDR2 SYGVKD. The CDR3 reads CVTSGEVGEQYF. Here the CDR3 DNA reads TGTGTCACGAGCGGCGAGGTGGGGGAGCAGTACTTC.

This clone was counted a few times. This chain connects TRBV19 to TRBJ1-5; D is unresolved. CDR3 length: 14 residues. Germline loops: CDR1 LNHDA, CDR2 SQIVND (reference sequence). V lost 7 bases to trimming and J lost 4 bases, with 14 bases between them. The CDR3 sequence: CASTSGLWNQPQHF. The CDR3 nucleotides are TGTGCCAGTACCTCTGGACTGTGGAATCAGCCCCAGCATTTT.

The chain links TRBV2 to TRBJ1-2; 11 nucleotides align to TRBD1. From germline, CDR1 is SNHLY and CDR2 FYNNEI. The CDR3 spans 15 residues. V trimming: 6 bases; J trimming: 3 bases; junction bases outside the gene matches: 6. The CDR3 loop reads CASSLGTGGDYGYTF. In nucleotides, the CDR3 is TGTGCCAGCAGCCTTGGGACAGGGGGAGACTATGGCTACACCTTC.

The chain recombines TRBV28 with TRBJ2-5; the D is unclear. In germline, CDR1 is MDHEN, CDR2 SYDVKM. Trimming stripped 1 base from V and 3 bases from J, with 12 bases between. The CDR3 spans 15 residues. The CDR3 region has the DNA TGTGCCAGCAGTTTATTCGAAGGAGTTAAAGAGACCCAGTACTTC. Translation: CASSLFEGVKETQYF.

The chain uses TRBV10-3 and TRBJ1-2; possible D gene TRBD1, 5 bases. In germline, CDR1 is ENHRY, CDR2 SYGVKD. V was trimmed by 2 bases and J by 8 bases, leaving 12 bases between them. CDR3 size: 13 residues. The CDR3, as DNA: TGTGCCATCAGTGAGGAGCCAGGGTTGGGCTACACCTTC. Translated, it gives CAISEEPGLGYTF.

The chain links TRBV3-1 (or the pseudogene TRBV3-2) to TRBJ1-2; 8 bases map to TRBD1. Trimming removed 7 bases from V and 5 bases from J; junction bases left unmatched: 12. CDR3 length equals 15 residues. Per germline, CDR1 LGHDT and CDR2 YNNKEL (reference sequence). The CDR3 DNA sequence: TGTGCCAGCACCCCAGGGGGCACAATGCGATATGGCTACACCTTC. Encoded protein: CASTPGGTMRYGYTF.

As to this clone: Other nucleotide sequences from this sample produce the same CDR3. The chain has TRBV19 and TRBJ2-1; 7 bases agree with TRBD1. With 1 base clipped from V and 6 bases from J, the junction kept 6 bases outside the gene matches. Germline V lookup: CDR1 LNHDA, CDR2 SQIVND (reference sequence). The CDR3 has 15 amino acids. The CDR3 is CASSIGGGPFNEQFF. The CDR3, as DNA: TGTGCCAGTAGTATAGGAGGGGGCCCTTTCAATGAGCAGTTCTTC. The complete variable domain, with remaining parts taken from reference TRBV19 and TRBJ2-1, reads DGGITQSPKYLFRKEGQNVTLSCEQNLNHDAMYWYRQDPGQGLRLIYYSQIVNDFQKGDIAEGYSVSREKKESFPLTVTSAQKNPTAFYLCASSIGGGPFNEQFFGPGTRLTVL.